This T cell receptor beta chain was observed in a study of blood T cell repertoires in COVID-19. At the level of the study: Researchers got acute and convalescent COVID-19 samples from the United States, Italy and Spain. In each case, the material was cDNA or gDNA derived from T cells, B-cell-depleted T cells, or PBMCs.

Authors' processing steps: By means of reference gene primer amplification, nucleated cell counts were estimated. Data came from immunoSEQ multiplex PCR; TCRdb stores just in-frame clones and leaves some out. V, J and clone size were drawn from that table, and D and trimming were deduced from the DNA. The data show approximately 110,000 clones, around 84% seen once. V lost 8 bases to trimming and J lost 0 bases; unmatched junction nucleotides: 6. There are 14 residues in the CDR3. Germline V gene lookup returns CDR1 LGHDT and CDR2 YNNKEL (reference sequence). The rearrangement uses TRBV3-1 (or the pseudogene TRBV3-2) and TRBJ1-1; 7 bases match TRBD1. The sequence came from a woman aged 80 or over with active or convalescent COVID-19. The sample was peripheral blood. The CDR3 DNA is TGTGCCAGCCGCTTGGGGACAGTGAACACTGAAGCTTTCTTT. It is translated as CASRLGTVNTEAFF.